This TCR beta chain was profiled in a study of blood T cell repertoires in COVID-19 (dated by TCRdb to the early 2020s). Describing the broader study: The collaborator samples originated in the United States, Italy and Spain and spanned the acute and convalescent phases of COVID-19. The prospective study material was composed of cDNA or gDNA derived from T cells, B-cell-depleted T cells, or PBMCs. Deeply sampled blood TCRbeta repertoires from subjects exposed to, actively infected with, or recovered from COVID-19 were included in the dataset. The repertoires were released in a freely available public database intended as a resource for research on the immune response to SARS-CoV-2. The samples were drawn from the first 160 participants of the ongoing ImmuneRACE study and from under 1,500 subjects provided by 6 global collaborators. Nearly every sample came with metadata listing a de-identified subject ID, COVID-19 status, age in years and sex. HLA class I and class II types, where available, came from metadata supplied by the sample provider rather than from assay-based typing.

Whole blood was collected in K2EDTA tubes by collaborating institutions according to the institutions' own protocols. For TCRbeta analysis, collaborator samples were shipped as frozen whole blood, as isolated PBMCs, or as DNA extracted from either sample type. The CDR3 runs 18 amino acids, cysteine and phenylalanine included. The CDR3 DNA has 54 bases and is translated from base 1. V and J are trimmed by 5 bases and 1 base, and the gene matches miss 5 bases of the junction. Reading the germline V gene gives CDR1 MGHRA and CDR2 YSYEKL. Broad study findings and their caveats: The quantity of clinical and demographic metadata differed by source and by participant and was supplied without curation.

TCRbeta CDR3 regions were amplified from genomic DNA using the immunoSEQ Assay, a bias-controlled multiplex PCR. Per the original workflow: Within the assay, amplification of reference gene primers was used to estimate how many nucleated cells each sample contained. Sequence reads were collapsed and filtered to measure the absolute abundance of every unique TCRbeta CDR3 rearrangement. Productive Simpson clonality was computed per sample as the square root of Simpson's diversity index over productive rearrangements. Sourced from immuneACCESS, this table was stored by TCRdb with only in-frame sequences that have V and J called. A share of the clones is absent; for the studies checked, an unresolved V gene accounts for under half, and the remainder has no known explanation. That table furnishes V, J and clone size, whereas the DNA furnished D and trimming. For this sample there are about 130,000 clones; about four fifths appear just once. Approximately 3% of the sample lies in the top ten.

Note on this clone: The antigen it recognizes is unknown. It has no much larger one-base neighbor in the sample; base qualities were not kept.

The sequence joins TRBV4-1 to TRBJ2-4, with TRBD2 matching 16 junction bases. This sequence was found in a woman of 80 years or more with acute or convalescent COVID-19. Sequencing was carried out using peripheral blood. The CDR3 in this case is CASSKGLAGGQAKNIQYF. In nucleotide form, the sequence is TGCGCCAGCAGCAAGGGACTAGCGGGGGGGCAGGCCAAAAACATTCAGTACTTC.